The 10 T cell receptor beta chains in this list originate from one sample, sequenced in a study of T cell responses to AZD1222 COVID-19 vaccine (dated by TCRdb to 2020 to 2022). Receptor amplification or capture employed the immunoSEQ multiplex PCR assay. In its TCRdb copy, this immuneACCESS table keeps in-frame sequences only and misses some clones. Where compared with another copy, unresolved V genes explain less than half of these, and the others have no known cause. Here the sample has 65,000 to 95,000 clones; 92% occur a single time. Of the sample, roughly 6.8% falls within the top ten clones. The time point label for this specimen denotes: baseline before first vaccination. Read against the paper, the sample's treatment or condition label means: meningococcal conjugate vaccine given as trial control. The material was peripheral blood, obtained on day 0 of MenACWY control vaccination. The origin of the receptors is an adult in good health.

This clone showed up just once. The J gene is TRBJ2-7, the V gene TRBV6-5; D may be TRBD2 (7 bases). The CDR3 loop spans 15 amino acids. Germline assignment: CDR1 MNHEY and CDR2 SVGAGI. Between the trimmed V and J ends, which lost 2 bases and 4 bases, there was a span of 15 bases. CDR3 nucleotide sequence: TGTGCCAGCAGTTACAGGAGGGGGGGCCAATACGAGCAGTACTTC. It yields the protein CASSYRRGGQYEQYF.

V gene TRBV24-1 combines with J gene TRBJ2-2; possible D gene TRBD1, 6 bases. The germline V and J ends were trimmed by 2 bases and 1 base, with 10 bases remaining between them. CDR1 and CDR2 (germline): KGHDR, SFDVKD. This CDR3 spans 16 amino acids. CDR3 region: CATSDWGHRNTGELFF. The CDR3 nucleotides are TGTGCCACCAGTGATTGGGGACACCGGAACACCGGGGAGCTGTTTTTT.

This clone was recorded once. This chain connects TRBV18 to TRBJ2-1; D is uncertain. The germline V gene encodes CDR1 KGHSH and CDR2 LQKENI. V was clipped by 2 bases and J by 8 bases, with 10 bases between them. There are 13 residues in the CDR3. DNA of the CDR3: TGTGCCAGCTCACCATTAGCTCTGGATGAGCAGTTCTTC. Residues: CASSPLALDEQFF.

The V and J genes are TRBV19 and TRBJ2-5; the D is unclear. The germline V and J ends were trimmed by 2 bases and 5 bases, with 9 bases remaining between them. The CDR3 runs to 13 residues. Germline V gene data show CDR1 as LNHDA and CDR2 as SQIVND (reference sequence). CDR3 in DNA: TGTGCCAGTAGTATATTTGGCTTGGAGACCCAGTACTTC. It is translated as CASSIFGLETQYF.

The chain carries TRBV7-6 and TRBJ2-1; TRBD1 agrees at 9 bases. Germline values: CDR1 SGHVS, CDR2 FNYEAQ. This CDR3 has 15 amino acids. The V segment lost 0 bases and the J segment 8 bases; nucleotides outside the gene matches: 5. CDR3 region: CASSLAGQGVHEQFF. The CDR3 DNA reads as TGTGCCAGCAGCTTAGCGGGACAGGGTGTCCATGAGCAGTTCTTC. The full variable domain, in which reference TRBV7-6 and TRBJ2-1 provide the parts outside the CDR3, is GAGVSQSPRYKVTKRGQDVALRCDPISGHVSLYWYRQALGQGPEFLTYFNYEAQQDKSGLPNDRFSAERPEGSISTLTIQRTEQRDSAMYRCASSLAGQGVHEQFFGPGTRLTVL.

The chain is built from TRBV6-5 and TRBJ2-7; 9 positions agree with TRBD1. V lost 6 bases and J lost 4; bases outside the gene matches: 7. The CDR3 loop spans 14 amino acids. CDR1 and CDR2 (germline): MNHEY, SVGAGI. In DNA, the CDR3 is TGTGCCAGCAGGCCAGGACAGGGGCCTTACGAGCAGTACTTC. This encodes CASRPGQGPYEQYF.

The DNA for the CDR3 is TGTGCCATCAGTGCGGGACAGACGAACACTGAAGCTTTCTTT. Translation gives CAISAGQTNTEAFF. This chain joins TRBV10-3 and TRBJ1-1; 7 bases match TRBD1. V was pared by 4 bases and J by 1 base, with 3 bases of the junction left unmatched. The CDR3 length is 14 residues. The germline gives CDR1 ENHRY, CDR2 SYGVKD.

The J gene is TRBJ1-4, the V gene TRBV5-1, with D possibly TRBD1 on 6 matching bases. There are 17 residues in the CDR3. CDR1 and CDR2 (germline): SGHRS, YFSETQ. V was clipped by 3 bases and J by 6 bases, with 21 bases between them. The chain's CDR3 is CASSSRGTTGRDEKLFF. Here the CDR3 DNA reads TGCGCCAGCAGCTCCCGCGGAACAACAGGGAGGGATGAAAAACTGTTTTTT.

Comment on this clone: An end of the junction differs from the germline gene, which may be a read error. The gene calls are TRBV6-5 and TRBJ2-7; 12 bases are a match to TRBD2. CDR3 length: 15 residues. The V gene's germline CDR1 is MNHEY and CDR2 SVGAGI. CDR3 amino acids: CASSPPGLAGYGQYF. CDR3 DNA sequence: TGTGCCAGCAGTCCCCCGGGACTAGCGGGCTACGGGCAGTACTTC.

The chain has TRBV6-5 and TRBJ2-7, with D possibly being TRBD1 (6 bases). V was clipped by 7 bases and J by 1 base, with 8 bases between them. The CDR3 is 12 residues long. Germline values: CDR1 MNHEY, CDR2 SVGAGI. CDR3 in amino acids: CASTTGSYEQYF. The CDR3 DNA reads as TGTGCCAGCACTACAGGGTCCTACGAGCAGTACTTC.